The 32 T cell receptor beta chains below were found in one sample sequenced in a study of T cells in Graves' hyperthyroidism and ophthalmopathy. Amplified TCR beta CDR3 regions came from RNA transcripts. Researchers ran a first-round RT-PCR on the TCR CDR3 using the HTBI primer set. TCRdb reprocessed the multiplex PCR reads with MiXCR, giving one entry per CDR3 protein. This table holds some 150,000 distinct CDR3 sequences, roughly a fifth found once. The material sequenced was blood. The source is a woman aged 50 to 60 with Graves' hyperthyroidism that later progressed to Graves' ophthalmopathy.

The chain's CDR3 is CASSITGVPRGELFF. As DNA, the CDR3 is TGTGCCAGTAGTATCACCGGGGTCCCGCGCGGGGAGCTGTTTTTT. V is TRBV19 and J is TRBJ2-2; perhaps TRBD2 as D (5 bases). The CDR3 spans 15 residues. V lost 3 bases and J 7 bases, leaving 15 bases between the germline ends. The germline V gene has CDR1 LNHDA and CDR2 SQIVND (reference sequence).

This clonotype has a count of ten or more. The chain employs TRBV12-3 or TRBV12-4 and TRBJ1-2; 9 bases line up with TRBD1. Trimming cost V 4 bases and J 6 bases; bases outside gene matches: 6. The CDR3 loop spans 14 amino acids. The CDR3 here is CASSSSGTGHGYTF. The CDR3 nucleotides are TGTGCCAGCAGTTCATCCGGGACAGGGCATGGCTACACCTTC.

This clonotype was picked up many times. The J gene is TRBJ1-5, the V gene TRBV12-3 or TRBV12-4, with TRBD1 identical over 7 bases. CDR3 size: 14 residues. V lost 5 bases and J lost 6; bases outside the gene matches: 7. This chain's CDR3 is CASSHDRASQPQHF. The DNA of the CDR3 is TGTGCCAGCAGTCACGACAGGGCAAGTCAGCCCCAGCATTTT.

This clonotype was detected only a few times. V gene TRBV5-4 combines with J gene TRBJ2-7; possible D gene TRBD1, 5 bases. V gave up 1 base and J gave up 5 bases, with 16 bases separating them. The CDR3 is made up of 15 amino acids. The germline gives CDR1 SGHNT, CDR2 YYREEE (reference sequence). This CDR3 reads CASSLSASGNNEQYF. The DNA of the CDR3 is TGTGCCAGCAGCTTGTCGGCGTCAGGGAACAACGAGCAGTACTTC.

This clonotype was recorded only once. The CDR3 here is CSARILRANEKLFF. DNA of the CDR3: TGCAGTGCTAGGATACTGAGGGCCAATGAAAAACTGTTTTTT. The rearrangement links TRBV20-1 to TRBJ1-4; D is unresolved. V lost 3 bases and J lost 5, with 13 bases in between. The CDR3 covers 14 residues. Germline CDR1 reads DFQATT; CDR2 reads SNEGSKA (reference sequence).

This clonotype was observed many times. The chain uses TRBV28 and TRBJ1-2; 7 nucleotides line up with TRBD1. CDR1 and CDR2 from the germline V gene are MDHEN and SYDVKM. Trimming took 5 bases from V and 0 from J; bases not matched to a gene: 6. The CDR3 loop spans 15 amino acids. The CDR3 bases are TGTGCCAGCAGTCCCCAGGGACAGACTAACTATGGCTACACCTTC. Its translation is CASSPQGQTNYGYTF.

To note about this clonotype: A read error may be the cause here, since a much bigger clone is one base away. The CDR3 coding sequence is TGCAATGCCCTACTAGCGGAGAAAGAGACCCAGTACTTC. It specifies CNALLAEKETQYF. This chain uses TRBV20-1 with TRBJ2-5; TRBD2 aligns across 8 bases. Germline assignment: CDR1 DFQATT and CDR2 SNEGSKA (reference sequence). The CDR3 consists of 13 residues.

J is TRBJ2-7 and V is TRBV6-5, with D perhaps TRBD1 or TRBD2 (5 bases each). The ends were cut back, 2 bases at V and 4 bases at J, with 18 bases in the middle. The CDR3 covers 16 residues. The germline gives CDR1 MNHEY, CDR2 SVGAGI. The CDR3 loop reads CASSYTVLGAQYEQYF. CDR3 bases: TGTGCCAGCAGTTACACCGTTCTCGGGGCACAGTACGAGCAGTACTTC.

The chain links TRBV29-1 to TRBJ1-1; 8 bases are shared with TRBD1. This CDR3 contains 13 residues. V was pared by 6 bases and J by 1 base, with 4 bases of the junction left unmatched. Germline CDR1 SQVTM, CDR2 ANQGSEA. The CDR3 loop reads CSVQGGRNTEAFF. The CDR3 nucleotides are TGCAGCGTACAGGGGGGAAGGAACACTGAAGCTTTCTTT.

This clonotype was found a few times. The chain uses TRBV20-1 and TRBJ2-7, with 9 bases identical to TRBD2. CDR1 is DFQATT and CDR2 is SNEGSKA in the germline V gene (reference sequence). The V gene end was trimmed by 5 bases and the J gene end by 4 bases; junction bases not matched to a gene: 9. The CDR3 extends over 14 amino acids. CDR3 sequence (DNA): TGCAGTGCTCCAGGACTAGCGAAACCTTACGAGCAGTACTTC. Encoded protein: CSAPGLAKPYEQYF.

This clonotype was picked up many times. This chain connects TRBV28 to TRBJ2-7; D gene uncertain. There are 12 residues in the CDR3. Trimming cost V 5 bases and J 2 bases, with 7 bases left between them. Germline V gives CDR1 MDHEN, CDR2 SYDVKM. The CDR3 loop is CASSPLPYEQYF. As DNA, the CDR3 is TGTGCCAGCAGTCCCCTTCCCTACGAGCAGTACTTC. The complete variable domain, with remaining parts taken from reference TRBV28 and TRBJ2-7, reads DVKVTQSSRYLVKRTGEKVFLECVQDMDHENMFWYRQDPGLGLRLIYFSYDVKMKEKGDIPEGYSVSREKKERFSLILESASTNQTSMYLCASSPLPYEQYFGPGTRLTVT.

V usage is TRBV2 and J usage is TRBJ1-1, with D maybe TRBD1 (5 bases). Per germline, CDR1 SNHLY and CDR2 FYNNEI. The CDR3 is 13 residues long. Trimming removed 0 bases from V and 4 bases from J, with 6 bases in between. CDR3 protein: CASSEARGTEAFF. DNA of the CDR3: TGTGCCAGCAGTGAAGCAAGGGGCACTGAAGCTTTCTTT.

In its sample, this clonotype was seen many times. This chain connects TRBV7-3 to TRBJ2-2; D unclear. Trimming cost V 10 bases and J 1 base, with 10 bases left between them. The CDR3 contains 13 residues. From germline, CDR1 is SGHTA and CDR2 FQGTGA. The chain's CDR3 is CATGDVNTGELFF. The DNA of the CDR3 is TGTGCCACTGGCGACGTGAACACCGGGGAGCTGTTTTTT.

This clonotype was picked up many times. The chain couples TRBV9 to TRBJ2-1, with 8 bases fitting TRBD1. The CDR3 contains 13 residues. V lost 4 bases and J lost 9; bases outside the gene matches: 6. Germline values: CDR1 SGDLS, CDR2 YYNGEE. This chain's CDR3 is CASSPRTGTEQFF. For the CDR3, the DNA is TGTGCCAGCAGCCCTCGGACAGGGACTGAGCAGTTCTTC.

The chain is built from TRBV9 and TRBJ2-3; D is undetermined. CDR3 length: 14 residues. Trimming shortened V by 0 bases and J by 2 bases, and 7 bases separated the two germline ends. Germline lookup yields CDR1 SGDLS and CDR2 YYNGEE. Here the CDR3 DNA reads TGTGCCAGCAGCGTAGAAGTGGCCACAGATACGCAGTATTTT. Amino acids: CASSVEVATDTQYF.

This clonotype was picked up many times. The chain is built from TRBV10-3 and TRBJ2-7, with D perhaps TRBD1 or TRBD2 (6 bases each). From germline, CDR1 is ENHRY and CDR2 SYGVKD. The V end lost 0 bases, the J end lost 6 bases, and 18 bases lay between the germline ends. The CDR3 runs 16 residues. The CDR3 DNA sequence: TGTGCCATCAGTGAGTCCCCCCCACAGGGAGGAAGCGAGCAGTACTTC. This encodes CAISESPPQGGSEQYF.

This clonotype was counted only a few times. The chain recombines TRBV19 with TRBJ2-5; 7 bases are a match to TRBD1. CDR1 and CDR2 (germline): LNHDA, SQIVND (reference sequence). V shed 3 bases, J shed 7 bases, and the junction held 17 bases outside the gene matches. CDR3 length equals 17 residues. CDR3 protein: CASSIRRWGTGERTQYF. In nucleotides, the CDR3 is TGTGCCAGTAGTATCCGGCGTTGGGGAACAGGGGAGAGGACCCAGTACTTC.

This CDR3 reads CASSLARLGGGYEQYF. Written as DNA, the CDR3 is TGCGCCAGCAGCTTGGCGAGACTAGGAGGGGGCTACGAGCAGTACTTC. This chain joins TRBV5-1 and TRBJ2-7, with D perhaps given as TRBD1 or TRBD2 (6 bases each). Germline V gene data show CDR1 as SGHRS and CDR2 as YFSETQ. The CDR3 covers 16 residues. V shed 0 bases and J shed 3 bases, with 16 bases lying between them.

This clonotype was counted ten times or more. CDR3 loop: CASIQTSGTSYNEQFF. The CDR3 DNA follows: TGTGCCAGCATCCAGACTAGCGGGACGTCCTACAATGAGCAGTTCTTC. V usage is TRBV2 and J usage is TRBJ2-1; 11 bases are a match to TRBD2. Germline CDR1 SNHLY, CDR2 FYNNEI. V lost 7 bases and J lost 1; bases outside the gene matches: 6. The CDR3 is 16 residues long. The full variable domain, completed using reference TRBV2 and TRBJ2-1, is EPEVTQTPSHQVTQMGQEVILRCVPISNHLYFYWYRQILGQKVEFLVSFYNNEISEKSEIFDDQFSVERPDGSNFTLKIRSTKLEDSAMYFCASIQTSGTSYNEQFFGPGTRLTVL.

The V and J genes are TRBV6-1 and TRBJ2-7; 10 nucleotides agree with TRBD2. This CDR3 has 13 amino acids. The junction had 3 bases not matched to a gene; V was cut back by 8 bases and J by 2 bases. Germline values: CDR1 MNHNS, CDR2 SASEGT. The CDR3 here is CASRGTSAYEQYF. The CDR3 DNA reads as TGTGCCAGCCGCGGGACTAGCGCCTACGAGCAGTACTTC.

This chain links TRBV27 with TRBJ2-3; unclear D gene. Germline V gene data show CDR1 as MNHEY and CDR2 as SMNVEV (reference sequence). This CDR3 has 14 residues. The germline V and J ends were trimmed by 4 bases and 6 bases, with 14 bases remaining between them. The CDR3, as DNA: TGTGCCAGCAGTTCCGAAGGGTGGGCGGATACGCAGTATTTT. Translating gives CASSSEGWADTQYF.

This clonotype was seen repeatedly, ten times or more. The gene calls are TRBV28 and TRBJ1-1; no clear D gene. The germline gives CDR1 MDHEN, CDR2 SYDVKM. Trimming stripped 3 bases from V and 1 base from J, with 9 bases between. This CDR3 spans 14 amino acids. In nucleotides, the CDR3 is TGTGCCAGCAGTTTGGGTCAGAAGAACACTGAAGCTTTCTTT. Its protein is CASSLGQKNTEAFF.

J is TRBJ2-5 and V is TRBV28, with TRBD2 identical over 7 bases. Germline V CDR1 and CDR2: MDHEN, SYDVKM. CDR3 length equals 15 residues. V gave up 1 base and J gave up 3 bases; unmatched junction bases: 5. The CDR3 sequence is CASSLLRGGEETQYF. CDR3 nucleotide sequence: TGTGCCAGCAGTTTATTGAGGGGAGGGGAAGAGACCCAGTACTTC.

The sample holds many counts of this clonotype. The V gene is TRBV11-2, the J gene TRBJ2-2; 8 nucleotides line up with TRBD2. Losses at the gene ends were 2 bases for V and 2 bases for J; bases not matched to a gene: 4. This CDR3 spans 16 amino acids. Germline CDR1 reads SGHAT; CDR2 reads FQNNGV. CDR3: CASSLRAGGNTGELFF. The CDR3 DNA sequence: TGTGCCAGCAGCTTACGTGCGGGAGGTAACACCGGGGAGCTGTTTTTT.

This clonotype was detected many times. This chain connects TRBV2 to TRBJ2-7; 9 nucleotides match TRBD1. Trimming removed 6 bases from V and 0 bases from J; junction bases left unmatched: 3. This CDR3 has 14 residues. Germline CDR1 reads SNHLY; CDR2 reads FYNNEI. CDR3: CASSRQGVSYEQYF. The DNA for the CDR3 is TGTGCCAGCAGCAGACAGGGGGTCTCCTACGAGCAGTACTTC.

The chain employs TRBV10-3 and TRBJ2-2; 8 bases are shared with TRBD2. V shed 5 bases, J shed 0 bases, and the junction held 2 bases outside the gene matches. CDR1 and CDR2 (germline): ENHRY, SYGVKD. The CDR3 loop spans 15 amino acids. CDR3 nucleotide sequence: TGTGCCATCAGTTCGGGACTAGCGAACACCGGGGAGCTGTTTTTT. It yields the protein CAISSGLANTGELFF.

This clonotype has a count of ten or more. The V and J genes are TRBV28 and TRBJ2-5, with 8 positions matching TRBD1. Germline V gene data show CDR1 as MDHEN and CDR2 as SYDVKM. The V gene end was trimmed by 4 bases and the J gene end by 5 bases; junction bases not matched to a gene: 9. The CDR3 is 15 residues long. CDR3 sequence: CASSSDRGFSETQYF. CDR3 DNA: TGTGCCAGCAGTTCCGACAGGGGCTTTTCGGAGACCCAGTACTTC. Filled out from reference TRBV28 and TRBJ2-5, the complete variable domain reads DVKVTQSSRYLVKRTGEKVFLECVQDMDHENMFWYRQDPGLGLRLIYFSYDVKMKEKGDIPEGYSVSREKKERFSLILESASTNQTSMYLCASSSDRGFSETQYFGPGTRLLVL.

This clonotype occurred a few times. The chain has TRBV5-1 and TRBJ1-3, with no clear D. Between the trimmed V and J ends, which lost 1 base and 8 bases, there was a span of 13 bases. Germline V gene data show CDR1 as SGHRS and CDR2 as YFSETQ. The CDR3 totals 14 residues. The CDR3 protein is CASSLWPSQDTIYF. The CDR3 DNA reads as TGCGCCAGCAGCTTGTGGCCGAGCCAGGACACCATATATTTT. Supplemented by reference TRBV5-1 and TRBJ1-3, the full variable domain reads KAGVTQTPRYLIKTRGQQVTLSCSPISGHRSVSWYQQTPGQGLQFLFEYFSETQRNKGNFPGRFSGRQFSNSRSEMNVSTLELGDSALYLCASSLWPSQDTIYFGEGSWLTVV.

The chain uses TRBV7-9 and TRBJ2-1; 12 bases are shared with TRBD2. The V gene end was trimmed by 5 bases and the J gene end by 5 bases; junction bases not matched to a gene: 10. The length of the CDR3 is 17 residues. Germline V gene data show CDR1 as SEHNR and CDR2 as FQNEAQ (reference sequence). The CDR3 DNA follows: TGTGCCAGCAGCCGCGGACTAGCGGGATTCACCGACAATGAGCAGTTCTTC. Its translation: CASSRGLAGFTDNEQFF.

The chain joins TRBV10-3 to TRBJ2-1; TRBD1 matches at 9 bases. Losses at the gene ends were 2 bases for V and 8 bases for J; bases not matched to a gene: 7. Germline lookup yields CDR1 ENHRY and CDR2 SYGVKD. The CDR3 contains 15 residues. For the CDR3, the DNA is TGTGCCATCAGTGAGGGACAGGGGATGCGCTATGAGCAGTTCTTC. It translates to CAISEGQGMRYEQFF.

This clonotype appeared many times. The CDR3 sequence is CASSETGVMNTEAFF. CDR3 nucleotide sequence: TGTGCCAGCAGCGAAACAGGGGTGATGAACACTGAAGCTTTCTTT. V usage is TRBV3-1 and J usage is TRBJ1-1; TRBD1 matches 7 bases. The V and J ends lost 5 bases and 0 bases, in that order; junction bases with no gene match: 6. This CDR3 is built from 15 residues. Germline lookup yields CDR1 LGHDT and CDR2 YNNKEL (reference sequence).

This clonotype showed up many times. This CDR3 reads CASSSPGFVGNEQFF. The CDR3 DNA reads TGTGCCAGCAGTTCCCCAGGGTTCGTGGGCAATGAGCAGTTCTTC. This chain joins TRBV6-2 or TRBV6-3 and TRBJ2-1; D perhaps matches TRBD1 (5 bases). CDR1 and CDR2 (germline): MNHEY, SVGEGT. V lost 4 bases, J lost 6 bases, and 16 bases lay in between. The CDR3 length is 15 residues.